This TCR beta chain was documented in a study of T cell responses to AZD1222 COVID-19 vaccine. Findings and caveats of the study: Among spike-specific TCRs, nearly half reportedly target unmutated variant regions.

This CDR3 comprises 12 residues. V shed 0 bases and J shed 7 bases, with 6 bases lying between them. Germline V lookup: CDR1 LGHDT, CDR2 YNNKEL (reference sequence). Here immunoSEQ multiplex PCR was the method, and the copy in TCRdb shows in-frame clones only, minus some. The sample contains just under 20,000 clones, 84% of which appear only once. A single count supports this clone. Its antigen is unidentified. V usage is TRBV3-1 (or the pseudogene TRBV3-2) and J usage is TRBJ1-1; perhaps TRBD1 as D (6 bases). This TCR was sampled from an adult who received the AZD1222 COVID-19 vaccine. This specimen was peripheral blood, taken 28 days after the second AZD1222 dose. In DNA, the CDR3 is TGTGCCAGCAGCCAAGAAGGGGGTGAAGCTTTCTTT. This gives the protein CASSQEGGEAFF.